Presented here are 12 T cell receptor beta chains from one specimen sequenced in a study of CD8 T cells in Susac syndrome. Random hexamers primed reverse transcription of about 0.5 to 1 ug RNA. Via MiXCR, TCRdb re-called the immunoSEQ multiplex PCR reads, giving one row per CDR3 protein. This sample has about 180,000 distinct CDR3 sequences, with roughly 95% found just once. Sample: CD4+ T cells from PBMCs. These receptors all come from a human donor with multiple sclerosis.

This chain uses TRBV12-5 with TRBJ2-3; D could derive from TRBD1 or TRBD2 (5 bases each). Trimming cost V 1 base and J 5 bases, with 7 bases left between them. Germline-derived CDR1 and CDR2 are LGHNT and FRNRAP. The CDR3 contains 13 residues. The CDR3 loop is CASGLAGRDTQYF. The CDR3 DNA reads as TGTGCTAGTGGTTTGGCGGGACGAGATACGCAGTATTTT.

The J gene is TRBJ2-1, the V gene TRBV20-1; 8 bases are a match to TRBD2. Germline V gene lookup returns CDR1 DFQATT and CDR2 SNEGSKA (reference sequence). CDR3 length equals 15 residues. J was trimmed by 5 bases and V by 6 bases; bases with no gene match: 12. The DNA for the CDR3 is TGCAGTGCCGCGAGAGGCGGGGGGAGCCACAATGAGCAGTTCTTC. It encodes CSAARGGGSHNEQFF.

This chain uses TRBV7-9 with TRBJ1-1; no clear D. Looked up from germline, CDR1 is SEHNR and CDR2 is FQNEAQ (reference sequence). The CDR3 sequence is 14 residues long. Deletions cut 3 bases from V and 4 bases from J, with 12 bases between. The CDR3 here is CASSFQELGTEAFF. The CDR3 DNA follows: TGTGCCAGCAGCTTTCAGGAGCTAGGCACTGAAGCTTTCTTT.

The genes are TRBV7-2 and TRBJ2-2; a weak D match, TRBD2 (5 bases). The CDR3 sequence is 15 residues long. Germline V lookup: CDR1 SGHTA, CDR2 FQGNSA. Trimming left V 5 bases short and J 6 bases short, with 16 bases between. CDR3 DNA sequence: TGTGCCAGCAGCCTTAAACGTCTAGCCCCCGGGGAGCTGTTTTTT. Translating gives CASSLKRLAPGELFF.

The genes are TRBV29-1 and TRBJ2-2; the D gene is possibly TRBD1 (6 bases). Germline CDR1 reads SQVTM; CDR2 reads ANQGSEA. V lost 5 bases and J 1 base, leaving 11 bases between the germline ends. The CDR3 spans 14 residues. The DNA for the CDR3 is TGCAGCGTTTCGTTACAGGGGAACACCGGGGAGCTGTTTTTT. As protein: CSVSLQGNTGELFF.

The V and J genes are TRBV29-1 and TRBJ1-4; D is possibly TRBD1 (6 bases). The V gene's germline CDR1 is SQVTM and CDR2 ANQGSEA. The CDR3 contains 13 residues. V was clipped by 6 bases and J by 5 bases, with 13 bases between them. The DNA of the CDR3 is TGCAGCGTCGAGGGACAAGAAAATGAAAAACTGTTTTTT. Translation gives CSVEGQENEKLFF.

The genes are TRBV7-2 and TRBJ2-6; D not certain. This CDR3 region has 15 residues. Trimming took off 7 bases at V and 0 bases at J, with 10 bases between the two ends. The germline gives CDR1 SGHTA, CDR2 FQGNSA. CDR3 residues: CASTPRGSGANVLTF. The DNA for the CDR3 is TGTGCCAGCACCCCCCGAGGCTCTGGGGCCAACGTCCTGACTTTC.

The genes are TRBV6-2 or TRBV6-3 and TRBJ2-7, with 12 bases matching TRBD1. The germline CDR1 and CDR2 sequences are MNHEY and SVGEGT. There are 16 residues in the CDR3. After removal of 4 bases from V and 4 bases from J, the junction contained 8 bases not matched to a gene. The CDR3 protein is CASSLIPGQGAYEQYF. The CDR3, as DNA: TGTGCCAGCAGTTTAATCCCGGGACAGGGGGCTTACGAGCAGTACTTC.

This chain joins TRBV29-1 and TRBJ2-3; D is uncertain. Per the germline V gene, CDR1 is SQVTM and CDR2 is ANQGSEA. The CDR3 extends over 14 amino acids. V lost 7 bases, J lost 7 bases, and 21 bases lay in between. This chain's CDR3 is CSAKTSVVLNTQYF. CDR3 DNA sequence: TGCAGCGCTAAGACATCCGTGGTCCTGAATACGCAGTATTTT.

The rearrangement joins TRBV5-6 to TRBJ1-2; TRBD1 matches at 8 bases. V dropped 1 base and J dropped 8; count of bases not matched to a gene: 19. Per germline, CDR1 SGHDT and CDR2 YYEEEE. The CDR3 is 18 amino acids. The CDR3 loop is CASSLTAGGWNLREGYTF. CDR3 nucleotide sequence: TGTGCCAGCAGCTTGACCGCAGGGGGCTGGAATCTTCGAGAGGGCTACACCTTC.

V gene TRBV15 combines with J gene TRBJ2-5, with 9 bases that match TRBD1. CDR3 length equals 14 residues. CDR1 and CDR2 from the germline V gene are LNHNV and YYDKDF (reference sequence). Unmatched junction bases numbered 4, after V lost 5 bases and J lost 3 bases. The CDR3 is CATSLTGGKETQYF. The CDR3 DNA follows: TGTGCCACCAGCCTGACAGGGGGGAAAGAGACCCAGTACTTC.

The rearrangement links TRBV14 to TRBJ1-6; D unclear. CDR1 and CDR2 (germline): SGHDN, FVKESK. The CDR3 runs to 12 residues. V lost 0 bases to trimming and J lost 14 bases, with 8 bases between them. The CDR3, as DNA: TGTGCCAGCAGCCAAGAGGACGCAGCCCTCCACTTT. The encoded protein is CASSQEDAALHF.